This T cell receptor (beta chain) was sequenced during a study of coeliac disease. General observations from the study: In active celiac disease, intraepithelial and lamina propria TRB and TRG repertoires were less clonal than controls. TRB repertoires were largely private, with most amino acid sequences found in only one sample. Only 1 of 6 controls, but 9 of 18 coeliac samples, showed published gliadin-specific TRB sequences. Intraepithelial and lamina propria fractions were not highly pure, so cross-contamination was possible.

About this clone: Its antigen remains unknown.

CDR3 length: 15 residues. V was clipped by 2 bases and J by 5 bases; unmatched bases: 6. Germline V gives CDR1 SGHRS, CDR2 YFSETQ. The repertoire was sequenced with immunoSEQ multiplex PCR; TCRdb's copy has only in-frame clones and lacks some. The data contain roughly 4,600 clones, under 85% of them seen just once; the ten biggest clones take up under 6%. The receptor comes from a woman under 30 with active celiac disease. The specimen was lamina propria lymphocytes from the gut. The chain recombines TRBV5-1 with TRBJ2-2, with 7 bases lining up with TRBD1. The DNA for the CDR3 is TGCGCCAGCAGCTTCAGCCAGGGGGAGACCGGGGAGCTGTTTTTT. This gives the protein CASSFSQGETGELFF.